The 10 T cell receptor beta chains below come from one sample, sequenced in a study of cytotoxic CD8 clonotypes in ibrutinib-treated CLL. The protocol was immunoSEQ multiplex PCR, while the TCRdb copy is restricted to in-frame clones and leaves out a portion. The sample lists under 150,000 clones, around 80% occurring once. The sequencing here drew on PBMCs, taken after 36 months of ibrutinib treatment. The source of these receptors is a human donor with chronic lymphocytic leukemia.

V gene TRBV7-3 combines with J gene TRBJ2-1, with 14 bases aligning to TRBD2. J was trimmed by 13 bases and V by 4 bases; bases with no gene match: 6. Per germline, CDR1 SGHTA and CDR2 FQGTGA. This CDR3 is 14 amino acids long. Here the CDR3 DNA reads TGTGCCAGCAGCTCCGGGACTAGCGGGAGCACCCAGTTCTTC. It is translated as CASSSGTSGSTQFF.

The chain recombines TRBV5-4 with TRBJ2-1; 7 nucleotides line up with TRBD1. Germline CDR1 reads SGHNT; CDR2 reads YYREEE (reference sequence). V dropped 3 bases and J dropped 5; count of bases not matched to a gene: 5. This CDR3 is built from 14 residues. The CDR3 DNA reads as TGTGCCAGCAGCTCCTACAGGGGAAACAATGAGCAGTTCTTC. This codes for CASSSYRGNNEQFF.

The chain uses TRBV5-8 and TRBJ1-4; 10 bases agree with TRBD1. The CDR3 contains 14 residues. Trimming took 5 bases from V and 8 from J; bases not matched to a gene: 6. Per the germline V gene, CDR1 is SGHTS and CDR2 is YDEGEE. CDR3 nucleotides: TGTGCCAGCAGTCGACAGGGGGCCGGGGAAAAACTGTTTTTT. Its translation is CASSRQGAGEKLFF.

The rearrangement uses TRBV30 and TRBJ2-7; the match to TRBD2 covers 7 bases. Germline CDR1 GTSNPN, CDR2 SVGIG (reference sequence). Losses at the gene ends were 5 bases for V and 6 bases for J; bases not matched to a gene: 7. The CDR3 contains 12 residues. In DNA form, the CDR3 reads TGTGCCTGGGGCCGACTAGCCCTCGAGCAGTACTTC. Amino acid sequence: CAWGRLALEQYF.

This chain connects TRBV7-8 to TRBJ2-1, with D possibly matching TRBD2 (5 bases). Germline CDR1 SGHVS, CDR2 FQNEAQ. Trimming shortened V by 5 bases and J by 4 bases, and 15 bases separated the two germline ends. The CDR3 consists of 15 residues. The CDR3 bases are TGTGCCAGCAGCCAACGGGAAGGTTCGTACAATGAGCAGTTCTTC. It is translated as CASSQREGSYNEQFF.

This clone occurred a few times. The chain links TRBV2 to TRBJ1-5; 10 nucleotides match TRBD1. This CDR3 contains 15 residues. V was clipped by 5 bases and J by 5 bases; unmatched bases: 6. Germline lookup yields CDR1 SNHLY and CDR2 FYNNEI. The CDR3 is CASSSRDRGHQPQHF. The CDR3 DNA is TGTGCCAGCAGTTCCCGCGACAGGGGGCATCAGCCCCAGCATTTT. The whole variable domain, filled in from reference TRBV2 and TRBJ1-5, reads EPEVTQTPSHQVTQMGQEVILRCVPISNHLYFYWYRQILGQKVEFLVSFYNNEISEKSEIFDDQFSVERPDGSNFTLKIRSTKLEDSAMYFCASSSRDRGHQPQHFGDGTRLSIL.

This clone has only one observation. V gene TRBV27 combines with J gene TRBJ2-2, with D perhaps TRBD1 or TRBD2 (6 bases each). Trimming shortened V by 5 bases and J by 4 bases, and 17 bases separated the two germline ends. The CDR3 spans 16 residues. The germline CDR1 and CDR2 sequences are MNHEY and SMNVEV (reference sequence). The CDR3 nucleotides read TGTGCCAGCAGTCCCTACAGCGGAGGGGGCACCGGGGAGCTGTTTTTT. Its protein is CASSPYSGGGTGELFF.

This clone showed up just a few times. The genes are TRBV5-4 and TRBJ1-2; no definite D call. This CDR3 contains 11 residues. V was pared by 3 bases and J by 5 bases, with 5 bases between. The germline V gene has CDR1 SGHNT and CDR2 YYREEE (reference sequence). This chain's CDR3 is CASSSPYGYTF. CDR3 DNA sequence: TGTGCCAGCAGCTCCCCATATGGCTACACCTTC.

The chain recombines TRBV15 with TRBJ2-4, with D possibly being TRBD2 (7 bases). This CDR3 has 14 residues. Germline V lookup: CDR1 LNHNV, CDR2 YYDKDF (reference sequence). The V end was cut by 5 bases, the J end by 8 bases, with 16 bases between. CDR3 nucleotides: TGTGCCACCAGCGGGGGGGCGGGGATTGACATTCAGTACTTC. This sequence encodes CATSGGAGIDIQYF.

This clone came up a few times. V usage is TRBV10-3 and J usage is TRBJ1-5; D is undetermined. The length of the CDR3 is 14 residues. Trimming took 2 bases from V and 2 from J, leaving 7 bases between them. The germline CDR1 and CDR2 sequences are ENHRY and SYGVKD. CDR3 DNA: TGTGCCATCAGTGAGCATCAGGGCAATCAGCCCCAGCATTTT. This gives the protein CAISEHQGNQPQHF.